Below, 27 T cell receptor beta chains from the same sample are listed, as sequenced in a study of response to subunit inactivated influenza vaccine. TCRdb itself ran the RT-PCR reads through MiXCR, one entry per CDR3 protein. The sample contains a few hundred thousand distinct CDR3 sequences, approximately 15% of which appear only once. The material was PBMCs from blood, obtained 11 to 12 days after vaccination. These receptors originate from a man aged 45-60 years who received an inactivated influenza vaccine.

This clonotype was seen a handful of times. V is TRBV28 and J is TRBJ1-1, with D unclear. Trimming shortened V by 6 bases and J by 6 bases, and 17 bases separated the two germline ends. The V gene's germline CDR1 is MDHEN and CDR2 SYDVKM. The CDR3 sequence is 14 residues long. CDR3 in DNA: TGTGCCAGCAGAATTACGGCTGGCCGGCCTGAAGCTTTCTTT. Amino acid sequence: CASRITAGRPEAFF.

In its sample, this clonotype was seen many times. The V gene is TRBV29-1, the J gene TRBJ2-5; D is unresolved. CDR1 and CDR2 from the germline V gene are SQVTM and ANQGSEA. The CDR3 runs to 14 residues. V was shortened by 0 bases and J by 4 bases, with 12 bases between the two germline ends. This chain's CDR3 is CSVEDLDSLETQYF. In nucleotides, the CDR3 is TGCAGCGTTGAAGATCTTGACTCCTTAGAGACCCAGTACTTC. Using reference TRBV29-1 and TRBJ2-5 for the parts outside the CDR3, the full variable domain is SAVISQKPSRDICQRGTSLTIQCQVDSQVTMMFWYRQQPGQSLTLIATANQGSEATYESGFVIDKFPISRPNLTFSTLTVSNMSPEDSSIYLCSVEDLDSLETQYFGPGTRLLVL.

This clonotype was seen a handful of times. The chain employs TRBV5-1 and TRBJ2-1; D may correspond to TRBD1 or TRBD2 (6 bases each). The CDR3 has 14 residues. V lost 4 bases, J lost 9 bases, and 17 bases lay in between. Per the germline V gene, CDR1 is SGHRS and CDR2 is YFSETQ. In nucleotides, the CDR3 is TGCGCCAGCAGCATGGAAGGGGGGTTGGGTGAGCAGTTCTTC. As protein: CASSMEGGLGEQFF.

This clonotype was detected a few times. The rearrangement uses TRBV5-1 and TRBJ1-1; D perhaps matches TRBD1 (5 bases). The germline V gene encodes CDR1 SGHRS and CDR2 YFSETQ. This CDR3 has 12 amino acids. The V end lost 3 bases, the J end lost 6 bases, and 9 bases lay between the germline ends. DNA of the CDR3: TGCGCCAGCAGCTATATGGGGCCTGAAGCTTTCTTT. Translation: CASSYMGPEAFF.

This chain uses TRBV12-3 or TRBV12-4 with TRBJ1-4; the match to TRBD1 covers 7 bases. V shed 5 bases and J 7 bases; nucleotides not matched to a gene: 4. CDR3 length: 13 amino acids. The CDR3 bases are TGTGCCAGCAGTAGAGGGACAGTTGAAAAACTGTTTTTT. Residues: CASSRGTVEKLFF.

CDR3 residues: CASSVQGNYGYTF. CDR3 bases: TGTGCCAGCAGCGTTCAGGGGAACTATGGCTACACCTTC. The chain carries TRBV6-1 and TRBJ1-2; perhaps TRBD1 as D (6 bases). The V and J ends lost 6 bases and 2 bases respectively, with 10 bases between them. This CDR3 is built from 13 residues. CDR1 MNHNS and CDR2 SASEGT come from the germline V gene.

The chain couples TRBV6-5 to TRBJ2-3; weak D call: TRBD1 (5 bases). The CDR3 is made up of 16 amino acids. The germline gives CDR1 MNHEY, CDR2 SVGAGI. Trimming took off 2 bases at V and 1 base at J, with 13 bases between the two ends. The CDR3: CASSYNWGTGTDTQYF. DNA for the CDR3: TGTGCCAGCAGTTACAACTGGGGCACGGGCACAGATACGCAGTATTTT.

This clonotype occurred a few times. CDR3 sequence reads: CASSSGTSPTIQYF. For the CDR3, the DNA is TGCGCCAGCAGCTCCGGGACTAGCCCTACCATTCAGTACTTC. The rearrangement uses TRBV10-2 and TRBJ2-4; 9 bases align to TRBD2. The V gene's germline CDR1 is WSHSY and CDR2 SAAADI. The CDR3 spans 14 residues. The V segment lost 6 bases and the J segment 9 bases; nucleotides outside the gene matches: 9.

The rearrangement joins TRBV7-3 to TRBJ1-6; TRBD1 aligns across 9 bases. Germline CDR1 SGHTA, CDR2 FQGTGA. CDR3 length: 15 residues. V was clipped by 2 bases and J by 9 bases; unmatched bases: 5. CDR3 DNA: TGTGCCAGCAGCTTAGGACAGGGGTTGGGTTCACCCCTCCACTTT. It codes for CASSLGQGLGSPLHF.

The V call is TRBV30, the J call TRBJ1-2; D is unclear. The CDR3 has 12 residues. The germline V gene has CDR1 GTSNPN and CDR2 SVGIG (reference sequence). The V end was cut by 1 base, the J end by 4 bases, with 7 bases between. The CDR3 here is CAWSGRRYGYTF. CDR3 DNA: TGTGCCTGGAGTGGACGACGCTATGGCTACACCTTC.

The genes are TRBV25-1 and TRBJ2-7; D perhaps matches TRBD1 (5 bases). This CDR3 comprises 14 residues. With 4 bases removed from V and 4 bases from J, the gap between germline ends came to 14 bases. Germline CDR1 is MGHDK and CDR2 is SYGVNS. The CDR3 DNA reads as TGTGCCAGCAGTGCCAGGGCCCTGGGGTACGAGCAGTACTTC. It encodes CASSARALGYEQYF.

V usage is TRBV6-1 and J usage is TRBJ2-1, with TRBD2 matching 9 bases. Trimming removed 5 bases from V and 11 bases from J; junction bases left unmatched: 13. This CDR3 comprises 15 residues. The germline V gene has CDR1 MNHNS and CDR2 SASEGT. CDR3 nucleotides: TGTGCCAGCAGTCCCCAATCCGCGGGAGGGCCCCAGCAGTTCTTC. This translates into CASSPQSAGGPQQFF.

This clonotype was observed a handful of times. The chain combines TRBV15 with TRBJ2-7; TRBD2 matches 10 bases. The germline gives CDR1 LNHNV, CDR2 YYDKDF (reference sequence). This CDR3 region has 15 residues. Trimming cost V 1 base and J 5 bases; bases outside gene matches: 5. CDR3 region: CATSRVGLAGDEQYF. The CDR3 DNA reads as TGTGCCACCAGCAGAGTGGGTCTAGCGGGAGACGAGCAGTACTTC.

In its sample, this clonotype was seen many times. V usage is TRBV12-3 or TRBV12-4 and J usage is TRBJ2-7; the D gene is possibly TRBD1 (5 bases). CDR3 size: 14 residues. Trimming cost V 2 bases and J 6 bases, with 14 bases left between them. CDR3 DNA sequence: TGTGCCAGCAGTTTATCATACAGGACCCCCGAGCAGTACTTC. Amino acids: CASSLSYRTPEQYF.

This clonotype was seen only a few times. The chain recombines TRBV5-1 with TRBJ1-4; weak D call: TRBD1 (6 bases). The CDR3 runs 14 residues. V lost 3 bases and J 4 bases, leaving 10 bases between the germline ends. Looked up from germline, CDR1 is SGHRS and CDR2 is YFSETQ. CDR3 bases: TGCGCCAGCAGCTCGGGACAACATAATGAAAAACTGTTTTTT. Encoded protein: CASSSGQHNEKLFF.

This clonotype was picked up many times. The J gene is TRBJ2-3, the V gene TRBV4-3; TRBD2 agrees at 13 bases. J lost 3 bases, V lost 4 bases, and 13 bases had no gene match. This CDR3 has 19 residues. Germline CDR1 LGHNA, CDR2 YSLEER. CDR3: CASSPGVLAGGPRTDTQYF. In DNA, the CDR3 is TGCGCCAGCAGCCCCGGGGTACTAGCGGGAGGGCCTCGGACAGATACGCAGTATTTT.

This clonotype was counted a few times. The chain couples TRBV18 to TRBJ2-7, with 12 positions matching TRBD2. This CDR3 comprises 15 residues. CDR1 KGHSH and CDR2 LQKENI come from the germline V gene. Trimming at V came to 3 bases and at J to 4 bases, leaving 4 bases not matched to a gene. The CDR3, as DNA: TGTGCCAGCTCACCGGTTACTAGCGGGAGGTACGAGCAGTACTTC. Its protein product is CASSPVTSGRYEQYF. Filled out from reference TRBV18 and TRBJ2-7, the complete variable domain reads NAGVMQNPRHLVRRRGQEARLRCSPMKGHSHVYWYRQLPEEGLKFMVYLQKENIIDESGMPKERFSAEFPKEGPSILRIQQVVRGDSAAYFCASSPVTSGRYEQYFGPGTRLTVT.

This clonotype was observed many times. This chain connects TRBV20-1 to TRBJ2-1; D is unresolved. Germline V gene data show CDR1 as DFQATT and CDR2 as SNEGSKA (reference sequence). The CDR3 extends over 11 amino acids. V was pared by 6 bases and J by 2 bases, with 5 bases between. CDR3 nucleotide sequence: TGCAGTGCGGAAACCTACAATGAGCAGTTCTTC. Encoded protein: CSAETYNEQFF.

This clonotype was counted between two and nine times. J is TRBJ1-2 and V is TRBV6-1, with D hard to call. Looked up from germline, CDR1 is MNHNS and CDR2 is SASEGT. The CDR3 extends over 16 amino acids. V lost 6 bases, J lost 4 bases, and 21 bases lay in between. Here the CDR3 reads CASRLKYSSGGYGYTF. For the CDR3, the DNA is TGTGCCAGCAGACTCAAATATTCGTCGGGAGGCTATGGCTACACCTTC.

The gene calls are TRBV20-1 and TRBJ1-6; tentative D call: TRBD1 (6 bases). This CDR3 is 14 amino acids long. With 1 base removed from V and 10 bases from J, the gap between germline ends came to 14 bases. Germline CDR1 is DFQATT and CDR2 is SNEGSKA (reference sequence). The CDR3 nucleotides are TGCAGTGCTAGAGTCGGGGGGGCTGGATCACCCCTCCACTTT. This gives the protein CSARVGGAGSPLHF.

This clonotype was counted between two and nine times. The rearrangement joins TRBV12-3 or TRBV12-4 to TRBJ2-6; tentatively, D is TRBD1 (5 bases). V lost 6 bases and J lost 4, with 13 bases in between. The CDR3 spans 15 residues. CDR3 DNA: TGTGCCAGCAGCACAAGGGGTGTAGGGGCCAACGTCCTGACTTTC. It specifies CASSTRGVGANVLTF.

This clonotype turned up a few times. The J gene is TRBJ2-3, the V gene TRBV2; D possibly corresponds to TRBD1 (5 bases). V lost 1 base, J lost 3 bases, and 11 bases lay in between. The germline V gene has CDR1 SNHLY and CDR2 FYNNEI. The CDR3 sequence is 15 residues long. CDR3 in amino acids: CASSEGTSETDTQYF. CDR3 nucleotide sequence: TGTGCCAGCAGTGAAGGGACATCGGAAACAGATACGCAGTATTTT.

V and J are TRBV18 and TRBJ2-7, with 7 positions matching TRBD1. The CDR3 consists of 14 residues. From germline, CDR1 is KGHSH and CDR2 LQKENI. J gave up 4 bases and V 8 bases, and 11 bases lay outside the gene matches. The CDR3 loop is CASRDSVGYYEQYF. The CDR3 DNA sequence: TGTGCCAGCCGGGACAGCGTCGGATATTACGAGCAGTACTTC.

V usage is TRBV28 and J usage is TRBJ2-1; D is unresolved. The CDR3 runs 14 residues. CDR1 is MDHEN, CDR2 SYDVKM, per germline. Trimming removed 3 bases at V and 8 bases at J, with 14 bases between. CDR3 DNA sequence: TGTGCCAGCAGTTTCACTTACGGGCAGGATGAGCAGTTCTTC. This translates into CASSFTYGQDEQFF.

The chain recombines TRBV20-1 with TRBJ2-1; 7 nucleotides align to TRBD2. After removal of 0 bases from V and 3 bases from J, the junction contained 2 bases not matched to a gene. The V gene's germline CDR1 is DFQATT and CDR2 SNEGSKA (reference sequence). This CDR3 has 14 residues. CDR3 amino acids: CSARDLADYNEQFF. The CDR3 coding sequence is TGCAGTGCTAGAGACCTAGCGGACTACAATGAGCAGTTCTTC.

This clonotype has only a few counts. The chain recombines TRBV29-1 with TRBJ2-5; no definite D call. Germline values: CDR1 SQVTM, CDR2 ANQGSEA. The CDR3 is 14 residues long. The V and J ends lost 6 bases and 0 bases respectively, with 14 bases between them. CDR3 in amino acids: CSVTPVQHQETQYF. The CDR3 DNA reads as TGCAGCGTCACCCCCGTCCAGCACCAAGAGACCCAGTACTTC.

The rearrangement uses TRBV6-2 or TRBV6-3 and TRBJ1-2, with D perhaps matching TRBD1 (5 bases). Germline-derived CDR1 and CDR2 are MNHEY and SVGEGT. V lost 8 bases and J 1 base, leaving 14 bases between the germline ends. The CDR3 runs to 14 residues. The CDR3 coding sequence is TGTGCCAGCGGAACAGGAGGCCGTAACTATGGCTACACCTTC. This sequence encodes CASGTGGRNYGYTF.